This is a list of T cell receptor beta chains from one sample in a study of blood T cell repertoires in COVID-19. Only in-frame clones appear in the TCRdb table, and some are missing; sequencing was by immunoSEQ multiplex PCR. The table records about half a million clones, approximately 85% of them present only once. The specimen sequenced was peripheral blood. All receptors come from a human donor in a cohort sampled during active COVID-19. The CDR3 runs from the conserved cysteine through the conserved F or W. D genes are given only for firm matches. Only part of the rows carry a size: once, few, many, or a class if the clone is expanded.

d_call | j_call | clone_size | v_call | cdr3_aa | cdr3_nt
- | TRBJ1-1 | few | TRBV28 | CASRLGGQNTEAFF | TGTGCCAGCAGGTTGGGGGGGCAAAACACTGAAGCTTTCTTT
- | TRBJ2-7 | - | TRBV5-1 | CASSLSGQGGAYEQYF | TGCGCCAGCAGCTTGTCGGGACAAGGGGGAGCCTACGAGCAGTACTTC
- | TRBJ2-3 | - | TRBV6-6 | CASSYPEKKDTQYF | TGTGCCAGCAGTTACCCCGAGAAAAAAGATACGCAGTATTTT
TRBD1 | TRBJ1-1 | - | TRBV5-6 | CASSSTGGSTEAFF | TGTGCCAGCAGCTCGACAGGGGGAAGCACTGAAGCTTTCTTT
- | TRBJ1-1 | - | TRBV6-5 | CASSYDGGNTEAFF | TGTGCCAGCAGTTACGACGGGGGGAACACTGAAGCTTTCTTT
- | TRBJ2-3 | - | TRBV6-2/TRBV6-3 | CASSGWEGTDTQYF | TGTGCCAGCAGTGGGTGGGAGGGCACAGATACGCAGTATTTT
TRBD2 | TRBJ2-5 | - | TRBV3-1/TRBV3-2 | CASSQIASGTQETQYF | TGTGCCAGCAGCCAGATAGCTAGCGGTACACAAGAGACCCAGTACTTC
TRBD1 | TRBJ1-1 | once | TRBV7-2 | CASSRQGAVSEAFF | TGTGCCAGCAGTCGACAGGGGGCGGTCTCTGAAGCTTTCTTT
- | TRBJ2-7 | - | TRBV6-2/TRBV6-3 | CASSYRSSYEQYF | TGTGCCAGCAGTTACCGGAGTTCCTACGAGCAGTACTTC
TRBD1 | TRBJ2-7 | once | TRBV4-2 | CASSQATGSSYEQYF | TGTGCCAGCAGCCAAGCGACAGGGTCTTCCTACGAGCAGTACTTC